The rows below give T cell receptor beta chains drawn from one sample of a study of PD-L1 blockade in urothelial cancer. TCRdb's copy holds only in-frame clones and misses some; the assay was immunoSEQ multiplex PCR. Counted here are around 40,000 clones, 80% to 90% occurring once; the ten biggest clones make up 24%. The sequenced sample was PBMCs, obtained around atezolizumab (anti-PD-L1) treatment. The receptor source for this set is a man in his fifties or sixties with urothelial cancer. Both conserved end residues are part of each CDR3. Each record gives: J gene, CDR3 length, clone size, V gene, CDR3 protein. The size entry is marked missing in some rows and otherwise reads once, few, many or a size class.

>TRBJ2-7|15|few|TRBV4-1
CASSQGPTSSYEQYF
>TRBJ1-2|16|.|TRBV11-2
CASSAYSRGSKDGYTF
>TRBJ2-7|14|.|TRBV5-1
CASSLGGGPEEQYF
>TRBJ2-3|15|.|TRBV29-1
CSVEEGAHPTDTQYF
>TRBJ1-5|17|once|TRBV7-2
CASSFFPTNRGGQPQHF
>TRBJ2-5|14|.|TRBV5-1
CATHPGGPGETQYF
>TRBJ2-3|18|.|TRBV18
CASSPTPRQGFYTDTQYF
>TRBJ2-5|14|.|TRBV9
CASSVGNSQETQYF
>TRBJ1-4|14|.|TRBV2
CASRRDRGGEKLFF
>TRBJ1-3|14|.|TRBV30
CAWSVGGSGNTIYF
>TRBJ1-3|17|.|TRBV4-3
CASSQEYKGHGGNTIYF
>TRBJ2-6|13|.|TRBV6-5
CASRASGANVLTF
>TRBJ1-2|16|.|TRBV5-1
CASSLGSTGLNYGYTF
>TRBJ1-1|13|.|TRBV18
CASLGQMNTEAFF
>TRBJ2-1|17|.|TRBV4-2
CASSQDGGTSGVNEQFF
>TRBJ2-7|13|.|TRBV6-4
CASSHGGGEEQYF
>TRBJ2-7|15|once|TRBV15
CATSRGASAGYEQYF
>TRBJ1-2|14|.|TRBV7-3
CASSPTGGEDGYTF
>TRBJ1-5|14|.|TRBV6-5
CASSPPHSNQPQHF
>TRBJ1-1|14|.|TRBV7-6
CASSFGQENTEAFF
>TRBJ1-1|14|.|TRBV25-1
CASSPDRGLTEAFF
>TRBJ2-7|17|.|TRBV15
CATSRELAGGSSYEQYF
>TRBJ1-5|14|.|TRBV2
CASSAREGNQPQHF
>TRBJ2-7|16|.|TRBV7-8
CASSPYGRRESYEQYF
>TRBJ2-1|14|.|TRBV6-5
CASRGSGRDNEQFF
>TRBJ2-1|15|.|TRBV6-1
CASSEAPGLFWEQFF
>TRBJ1-2|14|.|TRBV6-5
CASSLQGLANGYTF
>TRBJ1-2|14|.|TRBV16
CASSQSATSQGYTF
>TRBJ2-1|15|.|TRBV19
CASSRSGSSYNEQFF
>TRBJ1-1|12|.|TRBV19
CASQGQNTEAFF
>TRBJ1-2|14|.|TRBV7-9
CASSSGVTNYGYTF
>TRBJ1-1|13|.|TRBV7-9
CASRGLADTEAFF
>TRBJ2-7|17|.|TRBV5-1
CASSLNAGRGGAYEQYF
>TRBJ1-5|20|.|TRBV19
CASSIDLSGTGRSANQPQHF
>TRBJ1-1|14|once|TRBV5-1
CASNERDRGTEAFF
>TRBJ2-7|16|.|TRBV7-9
CASRPLAGGPLGEQYF
>TRBJ2-4|14|.|TRBV5-1
CASSHRSGENIQYF